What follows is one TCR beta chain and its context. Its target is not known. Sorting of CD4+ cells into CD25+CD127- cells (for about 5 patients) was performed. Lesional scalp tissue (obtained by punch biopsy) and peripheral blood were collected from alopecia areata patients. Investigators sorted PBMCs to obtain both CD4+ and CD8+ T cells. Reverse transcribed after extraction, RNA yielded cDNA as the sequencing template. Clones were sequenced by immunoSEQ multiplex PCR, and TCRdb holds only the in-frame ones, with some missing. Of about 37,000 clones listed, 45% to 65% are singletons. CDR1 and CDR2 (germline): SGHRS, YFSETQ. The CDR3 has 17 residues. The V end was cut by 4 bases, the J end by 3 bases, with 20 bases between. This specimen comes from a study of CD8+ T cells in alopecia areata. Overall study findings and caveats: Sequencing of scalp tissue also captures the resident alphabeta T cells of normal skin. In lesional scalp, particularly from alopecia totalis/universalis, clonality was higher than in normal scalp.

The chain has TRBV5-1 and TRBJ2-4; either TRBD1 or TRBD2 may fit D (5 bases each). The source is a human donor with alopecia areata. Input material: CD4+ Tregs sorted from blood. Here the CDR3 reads CASSTGDGRDYKNIQYF. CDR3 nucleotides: TGCGCCAGCAGCACCGGGGACGGAAGGGATTACAAAAACATTCAGTACTTC.